These T cell receptor beta chains were read from a single sample in a study of blood T cell repertoires in COVID-19. This table comes from immunoSEQ multiplex PCR, and its TCRdb copy is limited to in-frame clones, with some not included. There are around 97,000 clones in the sample; approximately 84% occur only once, and about 10% lies in the top ten. The sequenced material came from peripheral blood. These receptors were taken from a man in his 70s with acute or convalescent COVID-19. Both conserved end residues are part of each CDR3. A D gene is named only where the DNA matches it firmly. Some rows have no size entry. The others give once, few or many, or a class for an expanded clone.

clone_size	v_call	d_call	j_call	cdr3_nt	cdr3_aa
.	TRBV9	.	TRBJ1-1	TGTGCCAGCAGCGCACAGTTGAACACTGAAGCTTTCTTT	CASSAQLNTEAFF
.	TRBV4-3	.	TRBJ1-3	TGCGCCAGCAGCCAAGATAAGTTAGGTGCCCTAACAGGGTTTGGAAACACCATATATTTT	CASSQDKLGALTGFGNTIYF
once	TRBV6-5	TRBD2	TRBJ2-7	TGTGCCAGCAGTTACTCAAGCGGGAGACCCTACGAGCAGTACTTC	CASSYSSGRPYEQYF
.	TRBV2	.	TRBJ1-2	TGTGCCAGCAGTGGTGCAGGGCCGTTGGGCTACACCTTC	CASSGAGPLGYTF
.	TRBV6-6	.	TRBJ2-1	TGTGCCAGCAGTTATGTCTCCAATGAGCAGTTCTTC	CASSYVSNEQFF
.	TRBV19	.	TRBJ1-1	TGTGCCAGTAGTTTCCGGGGGGCGAGGGACACTGAAGCTTTCTTT	CASSFRGARDTEAFF
.	TRBV6-5	TRBD2	TRBJ2-1	TGTGCCAGCAGGACTAGCGGCTTATCCTACAATGAGCAGTTCTTC	CASRTSGLSYNEQFF
.	TRBV6-5	.	TRBJ1-1	TGTGCCAGCAGTTACTCGGCAGGCTCGAACACTGAAGCTTTCTTT	CASSYSAGSNTEAFF
.	TRBV3-1/TRBV3-2	.	TRBJ1-3	TGTGCCAGCAGCCAGAAGGGGACTCGATTTAGGGAGAAATATTTT	CASSQKGTRFREKYF
.	TRBV5-1	.	TRBJ1-3	TGCGCCAGCAGCTTGACTGTCATAGTCTCTGGAAACACCATATATTTT	CASSLTVIVSGNTIYF
.	TRBV15	.	TRBJ2-2	TGTGCCACCAGCAGAGATCTAACGAACACCGGGGAGCTGTTTTTT	CATSRDLTNTGELFF
once	TRBV7-3	.	TRBJ2-2	TGTGCCAGCAGCATAGGCGGGACAGCGAACACCGGGGAGCTGTTTTTT	CASSIGGTANTGELFF
.	TRBV14	TRBD2	TRBJ2-1	TGTGCCAGCAGCCAAGATAAGGGGACTAGTCTCCCCAATGAGCAGTTCTTC	CASSQDKGTSLPNEQFF
.	TRBV7-9	TRBD1	TRBJ2-7	TGTGCCAGCAGCTTAGAGAGGACAGGGGTCGACGAGCAGTACTTC	CASSLERTGVDEQYF
.	TRBV11-1	.	TRBJ2-1	TGTGCCAGCAGCTTAGTCCCAGACTCCTACAATGAGCAGTTCTTC	CASSLVPDSYNEQFF
.	TRBV28	.	TRBJ1-6	TGTGCCAGCAGTCTCCCCATGCTTGGGGAGCTACACTTT	CASSLPMLGELHF
.	TRBV10-1	.	TRBJ1-4	TGCGCCAGCAGTGAGTCGTCGGCAACTAATGAAAAACTGTTTTTT	CASSESSATNEKLFF
.	TRBV28	.	TRBJ1-5	TGTGCCAGCAGATCACGGGAACATCAGCCCCAGCATTTT	CASRSREHQPQHF
.	TRBV27	.	TRBJ1-6	TGTGCCAGCAGTTTAGTCCAGGGAAATAATTCACCCCTCCACTTT	CASSLVQGNNSPLHF
.	TRBV7-2	.	TRBJ2-1	TGTGCCAGCAGCTTAGAAGGCCGCGGCCCCAATGAGCAGTTCTTC	CASSLEGRGPNEQFF
few	TRBV7-9	TRBD1	TRBJ1-1	TGTGCCAGCAGCTCCCGACAGGGAAGGACTGAAGCTTTCTTT	CASSSRQGRTEAFF
many	TRBV29-1	TRBD1	TRBJ2-1	TGCAGCGCCGTCCCCGGGACAGGAGACAATGAGCAGTTCTTC	CSAVPGTGDNEQFF